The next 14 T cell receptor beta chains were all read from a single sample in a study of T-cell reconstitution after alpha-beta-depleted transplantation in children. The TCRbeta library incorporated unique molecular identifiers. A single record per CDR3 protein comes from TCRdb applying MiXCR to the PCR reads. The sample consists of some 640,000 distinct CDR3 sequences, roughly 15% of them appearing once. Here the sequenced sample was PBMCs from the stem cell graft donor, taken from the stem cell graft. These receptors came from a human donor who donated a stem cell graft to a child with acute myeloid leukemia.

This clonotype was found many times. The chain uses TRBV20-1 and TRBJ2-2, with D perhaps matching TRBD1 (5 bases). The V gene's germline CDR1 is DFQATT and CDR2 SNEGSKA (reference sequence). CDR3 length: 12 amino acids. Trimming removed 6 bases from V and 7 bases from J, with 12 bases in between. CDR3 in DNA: TGCAGTGCGTCCAGGGAAGACGGGGAGCTGTTTTTT. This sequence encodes CSASREDGELFF.

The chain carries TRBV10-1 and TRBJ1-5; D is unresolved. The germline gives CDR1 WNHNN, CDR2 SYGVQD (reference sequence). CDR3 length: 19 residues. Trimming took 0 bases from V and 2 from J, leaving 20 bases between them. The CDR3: CASSESRRGAGGCNQPQHF. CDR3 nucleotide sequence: TGCGCCAGCAGTGAGTCGAGACGCGGCGCCGGCGGTTGCAATCAGCCCCAGCATTTT.

The CDR3 DNA is TGTGCCAGCAGTGGTAGGGGCACTGAAGCTTTCTTT. As protein: CASSGRGTEAFF. The chain recombines TRBV25-1 with TRBJ1-1; the D gene is possibly TRBD1 (5 bases). Trimming cost V 4 bases and J 4 bases, with 7 bases left between them. In germline, CDR1 is MGHDK, CDR2 SYGVNS. This CDR3 has 12 residues.

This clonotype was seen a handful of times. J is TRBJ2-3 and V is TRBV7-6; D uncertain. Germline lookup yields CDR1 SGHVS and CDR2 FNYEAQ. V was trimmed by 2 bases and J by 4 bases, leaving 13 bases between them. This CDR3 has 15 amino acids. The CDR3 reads CASSLILGWADTQYF. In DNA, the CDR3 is TGTGCCAGCAGCTTAATTCTCGGGTGGGCAGATACGCAGTATTTT.

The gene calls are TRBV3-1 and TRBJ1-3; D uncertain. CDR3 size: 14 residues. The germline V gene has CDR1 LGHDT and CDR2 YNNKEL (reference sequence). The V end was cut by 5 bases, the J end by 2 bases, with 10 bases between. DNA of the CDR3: TGTGCCAGCAGCGCGGGGAGGGCTGGAAACACCATATATTTT. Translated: CASSAGRAGNTIYF.

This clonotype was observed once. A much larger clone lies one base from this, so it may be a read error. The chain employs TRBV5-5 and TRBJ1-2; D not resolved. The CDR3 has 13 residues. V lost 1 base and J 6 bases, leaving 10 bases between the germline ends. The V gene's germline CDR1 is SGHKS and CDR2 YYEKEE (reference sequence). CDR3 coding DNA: TGTGCCAGCAGCTTGTACAAGAAAGATGGCTACACCTTC. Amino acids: CASSLYKKDGYTF.

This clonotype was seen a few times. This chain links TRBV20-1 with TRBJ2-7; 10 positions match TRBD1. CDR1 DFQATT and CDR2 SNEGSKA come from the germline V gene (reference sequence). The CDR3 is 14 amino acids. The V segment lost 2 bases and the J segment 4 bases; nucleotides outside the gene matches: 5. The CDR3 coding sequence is TGCAGTGCTAGATCCGGGACAGGGGTTTACGAGCAGTACTTC. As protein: CSARSGTGVYEQYF.

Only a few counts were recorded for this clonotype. CDR3 bases: TGTGCCAGCAGTCCCCAGCGGGGGAGCTCCTACAATGAGCAGTTCTTC. Protein sequence: CASSPQRGSSYNEQFF. The genes are TRBV7-2 and TRBJ2-1, with 8 bases matching TRBD2. With V trimmed by 6 bases and J by 0 bases, 7 bases remained unmatched. The CDR3 contains 16 residues. The germline V gene encodes CDR1 SGHTA and CDR2 FQGNSA.

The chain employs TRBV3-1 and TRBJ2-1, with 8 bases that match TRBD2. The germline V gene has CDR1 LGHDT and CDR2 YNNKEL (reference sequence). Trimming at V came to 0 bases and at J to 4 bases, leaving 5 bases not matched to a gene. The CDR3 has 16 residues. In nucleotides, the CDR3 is TGTGCCAGCAGCCAAGATTTTACTAGCGGTTACAATGAGCAGTTCTTC. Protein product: CASSQDFTSGYNEQFF.

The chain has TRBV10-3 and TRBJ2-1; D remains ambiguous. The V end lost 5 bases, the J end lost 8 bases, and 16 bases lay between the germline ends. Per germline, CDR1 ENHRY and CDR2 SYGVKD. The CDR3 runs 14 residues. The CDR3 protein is CAISPLQAPHEQFF. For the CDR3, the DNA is TGTGCCATCAGTCCGTTGCAGGCCCCACATGAGCAGTTCTTC.

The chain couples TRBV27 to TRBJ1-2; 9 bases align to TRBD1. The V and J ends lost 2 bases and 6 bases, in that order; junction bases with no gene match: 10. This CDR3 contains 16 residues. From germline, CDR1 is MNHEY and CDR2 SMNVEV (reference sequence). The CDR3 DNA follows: TGTGCCAGCAGTTTACTCACCGGGACAGGGATCGATGGCTACACCTTC. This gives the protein CASSLLTGTGIDGYTF.

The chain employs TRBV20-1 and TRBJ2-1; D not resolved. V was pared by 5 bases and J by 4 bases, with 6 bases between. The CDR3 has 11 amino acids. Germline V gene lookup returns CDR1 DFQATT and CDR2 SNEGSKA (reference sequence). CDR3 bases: TGCAGTGCTGGGAAGTACAATGAGCAGTTCTTC. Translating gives CSAGKYNEQFF.

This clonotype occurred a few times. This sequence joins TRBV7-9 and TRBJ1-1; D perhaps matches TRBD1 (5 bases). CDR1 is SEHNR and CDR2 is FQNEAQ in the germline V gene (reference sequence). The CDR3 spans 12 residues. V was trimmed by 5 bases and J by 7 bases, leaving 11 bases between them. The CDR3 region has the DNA TGTGCCAGCAGCCAGAACAGGATTGAAGCTTTCTTT. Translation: CASSQNRIEAFF.

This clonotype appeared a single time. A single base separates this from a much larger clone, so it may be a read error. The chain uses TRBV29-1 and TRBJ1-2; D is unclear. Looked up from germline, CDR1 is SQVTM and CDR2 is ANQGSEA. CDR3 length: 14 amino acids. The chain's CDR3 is CSVEGSTQDYGSTF. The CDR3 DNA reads TGCAGCGTTGAAGGGAGTACCCAGGACTATGGCTCCACCTTC.